The clone carrying this T cell receptor (beta chain) was recorded at least ten times. Its antigen remains unknown. This sample was included in a study of T-cell reconstitution after alpha-beta-depleted transplantation in children. Study findings and constraints: Expanded graft clones, several hundred of them, were reportedly the source of alpha-beta T cells about two months after transplant. Day-60 TCRbeta diversity that was high in some patients was derived from surviving recipient T cells and thymic progenitors. T-cell counts and diversity were attributed mostly to newly produced T cells one year after transplant.

Preparation of the TCRbeta library used unique molecular identifiers. MiXCR was run by TCRdb on the PCR reads, yielding one entry per CDR3 protein. The profile shows tens of thousands of distinct CDR3 sequences, approximately 6.5% of them singletons. This TCR was recovered from a child in the first two years of life who had a stem cell transplant for acute myeloid leukemia, so the T cells may come from the graft donor. The sample here was peripheral blood, taken 60 days after TCRalphabeta/CD19-depleted stem cell transplant.

The CDR3 reads CASSYYDSSWEQFF. Written as DNA, the CDR3 is TGTGCCAGCAGTTACTACGATTCCTCCTGGGAGCAGTTCTTC. The genes are TRBV6-5 and TRBJ2-1; D unresolved. V lost 1 base and J 10 bases, leaving 14 bases between the germline ends. From germline, CDR1 is MNHEY and CDR2 SVGAGI. The CDR3 is made up of 14 amino acids.